This T cell receptor beta chain was recorded in a study of blood T cells in healthy people across ages. This clonotype was counted once. V lost 5 bases, J lost 7 bases, and 17 bases lay in between. CDR3 length equals 14 residues. The germline V gene encodes CDR1 MNHEY and CDR2 SVGEGT. Primers used in a second PCR of roughly 7 to 12 cycles were a sample-barcoded 5' primer and a J-beta primer mix. MiXCR was run by TCRdb on the 5' RACE reads, yielding one entry per CDR3 protein. The repertoire holds around 1.1 million distinct CDR3 sequences, with more than 30% as singletons. The source of this sequence is a man aged 18 to 30 in good health. J is TRBJ1-2 and V is TRBV6-2 or TRBV6-3; no reliable D call. Material: blood. CDR3 sequence: CASSRDDLLCGYTF. CDR3 bases: TGTGCCAGCAGTCGCGACGATCTTCTCTGTGGCTACACCTTC.